The clone carrying this T cell receptor (beta chain) was found a few times. Antigen: not known. This sample is part of a study of regulatory T cells in long-lasting Graves disease. Study results and caveats: There was favoring of TRBV28, TRBJ1-2 and TRBJ2-5 in persistent disease. Among the persistent patients, fewer than 3,000 public clonotypes were shared, more than the 950 to 1,000 shared among new patients.

To make TCR beta libraries, researchers used iRepertoire HTBI primers and Arm-PCR of CDR3 regions. TCRdb reprocessed the multiplex PCR reads with MiXCR, giving one entry per CDR3 protein. Here the sample spans a few hundred thousand distinct CDR3 sequences, over 15% being singletons. Germline loops: CDR1 SGHRS, CDR2 YFSETQ. V was clipped by 2 bases and J by 0 bases, with 16 bases between them. This CDR3 region has 17 residues. Time point of the sample: newly diagnosed GD, antithyroid drugs for less than 3 months. The TCR library was made from RNA that had been extracted from PBMCs in TRIzol. As collected, the peripheral blood samples measured about 9.6 milliliters each and went into EDTA tubes. This sample was shared with a second study, whose subject was T cells in Graves' hyperthyroidism and ophthalmopathy. From that second work: With a duration under 2 months, the hyperthyroidism was newly diagnosed in patients aged 18 to 65.

The sequence was obtained from a middle-aged man with Graves disease. The input for sequencing was peripheral blood mononuclear cells (PBMCs), taken at new diagnosis, from a patient treated with antithyroid drugs. The chain uses TRBV5-1 and TRBJ2-3; perhaps D is TRBD1 or TRBD2 (7 bases each). The CDR3 loop is CASSLGGGQSSTDTQYF. CDR3 sequence (DNA): TGCGCCAGCAGCTTAGGCGGGGGACAGTCGAGCACAGATACGCAGTATTTT.